This T cell receptor (beta chain) was recovered during a study of PD-1 blockade in classical Hodgkin lymphoma. Study at large: Patients received nivolumab 3 mg/kg intravenously every 2 weeks. Whole-study results and caveats: Nivolumab starters within 1 year of ASCT were excluded. Only CD4+ TCR diversity, not CD8+, had risen significantly by C4D1.

Details on this clone: Its antigen is still unknown.

This CDR3 contains 12 residues. The V gene end was trimmed by 4 bases and the J gene end by 8 bases; junction bases not matched to a gene: 5. Per germline, CDR1 GTSNPN and CDR2 SVGIG (reference sequence). TCRdb's copy holds only in-frame clones and misses some; the assay was immunoSEQ multiplex PCR. The data hold some 110,000 clones, with about 92% observed a single time. Time point given: cycle 4 day 1 (C4D1), after 6 weeks of nivolumab. Patients all relapsed after autologous stem cell transplantation, and there was variation in brentuximab vedotin exposure. The sequence came from a human donor with classical Hodgkin lymphoma. The V call is TRBV30, the J call TRBJ1-1, with 9 nucleotides matching TRBD1. Material: peripheral blood mononuclear cells (PBMCs), obtained before the fourth cycle of nivolumab. The CDR3 DNA is TGTGCCTGGACCCTGGACAGGGGCGAAGCTTTCTTT. Amino acids: CAWTLDRGEAFF.